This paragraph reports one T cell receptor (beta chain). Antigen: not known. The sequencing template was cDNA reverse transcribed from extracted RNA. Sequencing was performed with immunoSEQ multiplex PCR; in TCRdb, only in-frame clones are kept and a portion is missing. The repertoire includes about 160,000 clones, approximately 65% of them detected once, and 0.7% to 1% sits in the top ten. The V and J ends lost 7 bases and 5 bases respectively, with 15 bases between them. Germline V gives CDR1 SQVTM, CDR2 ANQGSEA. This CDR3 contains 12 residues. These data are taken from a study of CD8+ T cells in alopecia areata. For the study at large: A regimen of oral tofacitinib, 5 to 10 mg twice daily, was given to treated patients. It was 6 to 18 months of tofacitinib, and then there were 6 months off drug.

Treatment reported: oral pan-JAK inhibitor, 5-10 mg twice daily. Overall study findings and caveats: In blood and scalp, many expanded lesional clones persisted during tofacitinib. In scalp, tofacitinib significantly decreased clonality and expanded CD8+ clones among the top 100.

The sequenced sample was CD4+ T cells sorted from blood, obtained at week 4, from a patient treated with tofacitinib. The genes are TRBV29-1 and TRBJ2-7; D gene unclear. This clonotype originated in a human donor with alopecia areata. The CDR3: CSAVQPLDEQYF. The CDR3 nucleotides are TGCAGCGCTGTTCAGCCGTTGGACGAGCAGTACTTC.